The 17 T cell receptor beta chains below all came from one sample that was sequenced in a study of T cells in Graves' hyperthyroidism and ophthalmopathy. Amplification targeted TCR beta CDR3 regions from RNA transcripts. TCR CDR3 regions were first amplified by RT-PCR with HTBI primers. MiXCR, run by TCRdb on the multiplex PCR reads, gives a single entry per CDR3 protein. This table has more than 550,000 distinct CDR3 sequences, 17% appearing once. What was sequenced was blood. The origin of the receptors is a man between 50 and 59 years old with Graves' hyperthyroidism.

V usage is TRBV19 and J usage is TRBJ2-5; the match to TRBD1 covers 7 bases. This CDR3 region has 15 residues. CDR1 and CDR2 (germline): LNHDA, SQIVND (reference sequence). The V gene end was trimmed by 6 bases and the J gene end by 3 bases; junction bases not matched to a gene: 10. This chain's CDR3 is CASSRDSSAEETQYF. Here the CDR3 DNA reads TGTGCCAGTAGCCGGGACAGTTCGGCAGAAGAGACCCAGTACTTC.

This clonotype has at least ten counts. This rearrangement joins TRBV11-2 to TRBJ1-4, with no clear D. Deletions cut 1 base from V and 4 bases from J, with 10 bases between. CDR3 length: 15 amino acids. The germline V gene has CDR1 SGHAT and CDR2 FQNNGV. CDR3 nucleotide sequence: TGTGCCAGCAGCTTAGTGGCGGGGTTTAATGAAAAACTGTTTTTT. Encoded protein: CASSLVAGFNEKLFF.

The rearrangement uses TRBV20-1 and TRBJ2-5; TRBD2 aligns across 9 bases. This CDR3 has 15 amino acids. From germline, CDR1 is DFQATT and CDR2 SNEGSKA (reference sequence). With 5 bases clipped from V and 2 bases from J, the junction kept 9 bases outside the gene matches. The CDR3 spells CSAPRLAVLQETQYF. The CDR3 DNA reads TGCAGTGCTCCGCGACTAGCGGTACTACAAGAGACCCAGTACTTC.

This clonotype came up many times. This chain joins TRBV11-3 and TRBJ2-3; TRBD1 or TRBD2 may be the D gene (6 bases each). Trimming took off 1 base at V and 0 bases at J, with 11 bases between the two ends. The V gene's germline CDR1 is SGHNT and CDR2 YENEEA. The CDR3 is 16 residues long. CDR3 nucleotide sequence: TGTGCCAGCAGCTTAGCGGGGGCGCCGAGCACAGATACGCAGTATTTT. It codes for CASSLAGAPSTDTQYF.

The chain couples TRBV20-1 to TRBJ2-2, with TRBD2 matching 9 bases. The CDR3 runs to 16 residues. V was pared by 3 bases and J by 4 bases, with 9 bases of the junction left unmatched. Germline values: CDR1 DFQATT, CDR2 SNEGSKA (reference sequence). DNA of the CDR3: TGCAGTGCTAGGTCGAGGCTAGCGGGACTCACCGGGGAGCTGTTTTTT. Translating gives CSARSRLAGLTGELFF.

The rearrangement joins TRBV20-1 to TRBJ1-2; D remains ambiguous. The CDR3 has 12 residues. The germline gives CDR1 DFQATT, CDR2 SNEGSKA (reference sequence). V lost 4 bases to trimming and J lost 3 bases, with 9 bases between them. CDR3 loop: CSAIGEDYGYTF. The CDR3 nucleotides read TGCAGTGCTATCGGGGAAGACTATGGCTACACCTTC.

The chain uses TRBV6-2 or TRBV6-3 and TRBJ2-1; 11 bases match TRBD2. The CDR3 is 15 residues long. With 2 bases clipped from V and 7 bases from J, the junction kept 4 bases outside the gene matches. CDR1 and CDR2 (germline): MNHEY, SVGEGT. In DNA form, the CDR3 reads TGTGCCAGCAGTTACGGGACTAGCGGAAGGAATGAGCAGTTCTTC. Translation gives CASSYGTSGRNEQFF.

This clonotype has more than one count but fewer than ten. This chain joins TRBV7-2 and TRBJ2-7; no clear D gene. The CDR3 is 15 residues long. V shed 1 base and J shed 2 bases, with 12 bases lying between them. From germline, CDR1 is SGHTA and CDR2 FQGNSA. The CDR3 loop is CASSLEYRTTYEQYF. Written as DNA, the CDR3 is TGTGCCAGCAGCTTAGAGTACCGAACGACCTACGAGCAGTACTTC.

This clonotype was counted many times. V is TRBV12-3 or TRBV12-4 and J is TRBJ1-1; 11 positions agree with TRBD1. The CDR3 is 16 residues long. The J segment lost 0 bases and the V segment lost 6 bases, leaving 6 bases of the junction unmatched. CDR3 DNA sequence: TGTGCCAGCAGCCTTGGACAGGGGGCTATGAACACTGAAGCTTTCTTT. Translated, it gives CASSLGQGAMNTEAFF.

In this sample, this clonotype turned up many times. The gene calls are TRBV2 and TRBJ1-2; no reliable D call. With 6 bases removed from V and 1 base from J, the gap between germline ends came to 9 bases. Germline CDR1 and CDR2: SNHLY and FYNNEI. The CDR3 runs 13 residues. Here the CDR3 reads CASSQTLNYGYTF. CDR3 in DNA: TGTGCCAGCAGCCAGACCCTTAACTATGGCTACACCTTC.

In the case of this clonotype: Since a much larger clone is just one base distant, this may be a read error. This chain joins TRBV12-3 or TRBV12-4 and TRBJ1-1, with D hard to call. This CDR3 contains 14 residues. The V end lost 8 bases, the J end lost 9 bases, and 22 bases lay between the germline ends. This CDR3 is CASSPPPGLPKAFF. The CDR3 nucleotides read TGTGCCAGCTCACCACCCCCAGGCTTGCCTAAAGCTTTCTTT.

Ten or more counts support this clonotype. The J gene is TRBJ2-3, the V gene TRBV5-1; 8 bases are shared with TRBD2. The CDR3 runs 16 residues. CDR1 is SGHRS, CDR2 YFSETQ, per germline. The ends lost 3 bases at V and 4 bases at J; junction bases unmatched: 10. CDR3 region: CASSSAPGLESDTQYF. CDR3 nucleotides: TGCGCCAGCAGCTCCGCCCCGGGACTAGAATCAGATACGCAGTATTTT.

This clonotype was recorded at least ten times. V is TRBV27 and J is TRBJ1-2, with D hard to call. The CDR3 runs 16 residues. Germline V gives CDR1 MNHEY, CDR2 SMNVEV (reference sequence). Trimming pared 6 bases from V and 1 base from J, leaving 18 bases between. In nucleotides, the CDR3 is TGTGCCAGCAGCCCGTCGGGGTTCTTCAATAACTATGGCTACACCTTC. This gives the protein CASSPSGFFNNYGYTF.

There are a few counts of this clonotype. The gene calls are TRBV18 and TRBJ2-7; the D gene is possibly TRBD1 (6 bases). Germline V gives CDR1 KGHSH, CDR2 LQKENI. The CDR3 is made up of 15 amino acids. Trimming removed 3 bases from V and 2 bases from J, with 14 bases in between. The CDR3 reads CASSPGQRSPYEQYF. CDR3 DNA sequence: TGTGCCAGCTCACCCGGACAGCGTTCCCCCTACGAGCAGTACTTC.

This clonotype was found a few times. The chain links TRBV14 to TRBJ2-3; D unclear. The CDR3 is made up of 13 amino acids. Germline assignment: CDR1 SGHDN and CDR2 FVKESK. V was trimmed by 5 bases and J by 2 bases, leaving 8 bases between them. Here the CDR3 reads CASSNTITDTQYF. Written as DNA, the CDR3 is TGTGCCAGCAGCAATACAATCACAGATACGCAGTATTTT.

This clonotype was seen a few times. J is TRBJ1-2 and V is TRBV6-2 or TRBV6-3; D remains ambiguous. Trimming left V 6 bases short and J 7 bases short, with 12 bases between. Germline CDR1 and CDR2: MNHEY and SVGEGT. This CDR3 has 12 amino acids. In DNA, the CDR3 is TGTGCCAGCAGCCGAGACCTCTTTGGCTACACCTTC. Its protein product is CASSRDLFGYTF.

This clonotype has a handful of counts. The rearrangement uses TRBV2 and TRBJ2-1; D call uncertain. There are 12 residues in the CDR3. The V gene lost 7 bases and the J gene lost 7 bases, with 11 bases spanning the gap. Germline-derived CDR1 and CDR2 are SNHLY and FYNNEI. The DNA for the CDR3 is TGTGCCAGCACATTAGTTTTAAATGAGCAGTTCTTC. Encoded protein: CASTLVLNEQFF.